Following are 18 T cell receptor beta chains from one sample sequenced in a study of blood T cell repertoires in COVID-19. Profiled with immunoSEQ multiplex PCR; TCRdb holds only in-frame clones, not every one. This table has about 76,000 clones, 86% appearing once. Sample: peripheral blood. These receptors were collected from a human donor in a cohort sampled during active COVID-19.

The chain recombines TRBV7-2 with TRBJ2-6; unclear D gene. Trimming stripped 2 bases from V and 1 base from J, with 9 bases between. Germline V gene lookup returns CDR1 SGHTA and CDR2 FQGNSA. The CDR3 has 16 amino acids. The DNA for the CDR3 is TGTGCCAGCAGCTTAACCTTCAGGTCTGGGGCCAACGTCCTGACTTTC. As protein: CASSLTFRSGANVLTF.

The chain recombines TRBV2 with TRBJ2-2; TRBD1 aligns across 8 bases. The CDR3 loop spans 15 amino acids. The trim removed 2 bases at V and 4 bases at J, leaving 3 bases unmatched. Germline CDR1 is SNHLY and CDR2 is FYNNEI. CDR3 coding DNA: TGTGCCAGCAGTGAACAGGGGACAGGCACCGGGGAGCTGTTTTTT. The encoded protein is CASSEQGTGTGELFF.

The chain uses TRBV19 and TRBJ1-1; TRBD1 might be the D (5 bases). This CDR3 spans 13 amino acids. Germline-derived CDR1 and CDR2 are LNHDA and SQIVND (reference sequence). V was shortened by 6 bases and J by 3 bases, with 11 bases between the two germline ends. DNA for the CDR3: TGTGCCAGTAGCTCCCGGGGGGACACTGAAGCTTTCTTT. Amino acid sequence: CASSSRGDTEAFF.

The gene calls are TRBV18 and TRBJ2-3, with D perhaps matching TRBD1 (6 bases). Trimming pared 6 bases from V and 6 bases from J, leaving 22 bases between. CDR1 and CDR2 from the germline V gene are KGHSH and LQKENI. This CDR3 is 16 amino acids long. This chain's CDR3 is CASSLNGAGARDTQYF. The CDR3 DNA follows: TGTGCCAGCTCCCTCAACGGGGCAGGGGCCCGCGATACGCAGTATTTT.

V and J are TRBV6-5 and TRBJ2-1; TRBD2 agrees at 9 bases. CDR3 length: 14 residues. V lost 5 bases to trimming and J lost 3 bases; unmatched junction nucleotides: 2. CDR1 is MNHEY and CDR2 is SVGAGI in the germline V gene. CDR3 in amino acids: CASSSGRFYNEQFF. The CDR3 coding sequence is TGTGCCAGCAGTAGCGGGAGGTTCTACAATGAGCAGTTCTTC.

The genes are TRBV2 and TRBJ2-7, with a weak D call TRBD1 (5 bases). With 6 bases removed from V and 1 base from J, the gap between germline ends came to 13 bases. The CDR3 loop spans 14 amino acids. Germline V gene sequence: CDR1 SNHLY, CDR2 FYNNEI. CDR3 sequence: CASSKGLYSYEQYF. Written as DNA, the CDR3 is TGTGCCAGCAGCAAGGGGCTTTATTCCTACGAGCAGTACTTC.

This rearrangement joins TRBV24-1 to TRBJ2-7, with 11 bases fitting TRBD2. V dropped 0 bases and J dropped 5; count of bases not matched to a gene: 2. The CDR3 sequence is 15 residues long. Germline values: CDR1 KGHDR, CDR2 SFDVKD. Here the CDR3 DNA reads TGTGCCACCAGTGATTTGACTAGCGGGGGCCACGAGCAGTACTTC. Amino acids: CATSDLTSGGHEQYF.

This clone showed up just a few times. The V and J genes are TRBV29-1 and TRBJ1-1, with TRBD1 matching over 7 bases. V lost 6 bases to trimming and J lost 0 bases; unmatched junction nucleotides: 10. Germline lookup yields CDR1 SQVTM and CDR2 ANQGSEA. The CDR3 contains 15 residues. The DNA of the CDR3 is TGCAGCGTGAAGAACCGGGACAGCATGAACACTGAAGCTTTCTTT. It translates to CSVKNRDSMNTEAFF.

The chain links TRBV3-1 (or the pseudogene TRBV3-2) to TRBJ1-1; a weak D match, TRBD1 (6 bases). Germline loops: CDR1 LGHDT, CDR2 YNNKEL (reference sequence). The CDR3 is made up of 14 amino acids. V lost 4 bases and J lost 2, with 11 bases in between. The DNA of the CDR3 is TGTGCCAGCAGCCCGCAGGGGTATAACACTGAAGCTTTCTTT. As protein: CASSPQGYNTEAFF.

The chain employs TRBV6-2 or TRBV6-3 and TRBJ2-5; 14 bases match TRBD2. This CDR3 spans 17 amino acids. Germline values: CDR1 MNHEY, CDR2 SVGEGT. Germline trimming cut 2 bases from V and 5 bases from J; bases unmatched to any gene: 7. The CDR3 DNA reads as TGTGCCAGCAGTTACCACCGACTAGCGGGGGGGCAGGAGACCCAGTACTTC. Its translation: CASSYHRLAGGQETQYF.

In its sample, this clone was seen once. This chain links TRBV29-1 with TRBJ1-1, with no clear D. Germline V lookup: CDR1 SQVTM, CDR2 ANQGSEA. The CDR3 totals 14 residues. The ends were cut back, 7 bases at V and 2 bases at J, with 17 bases in the middle. CDR3 DNA sequence: TGCAGCGCGTCCCGGGGTAGCGGAAACACTGAAGCTTTCTTT. Protein product: CSASRGSGNTEAFF.

The gene calls are TRBV5-1 and TRBJ2-7; D might be TRBD1 (6 bases). The CDR3 spans 16 residues. V dropped 3 bases and J dropped 1 base, with 17 bases sitting between them. Germline V CDR1 and CDR2: SGHRS, YFSETQ. DNA of the CDR3: TGCGCCAGCAGCTCCGGCCTTTTCGGACAGTCCTACGAGCAGTACTTC. It translates to CASSSGLFGQSYEQYF.

This clone was counted only a few times. The chain carries TRBV7-9 and TRBJ1-1; no clear D. Germline CDR1 SEHNR, CDR2 FQNEAQ (reference sequence). V was cut by 1 base and J by 4 bases, with 7 bases left in between. The CDR3 is 13 amino acids. In DNA, the CDR3 is TGTGCCAGCAGCTTAGAAGAGGCCACTGAAGCTTTCTTT. It specifies CASSLEEATEAFF.

The genes are TRBV21-1 and TRBJ2-5; the D segment call TRBD1 is taken from the table without a DNA check. TRBV21-1 is labeled a pseudogene. This CDR3 region has 16 residues. CDR3 region: CASSKEGGQGKGTQYF. The DNA for the CDR3 is TGTGCCAGCAGCAAAGAAGGGGGCCAGGGGAAAGGGACCCAGTACTTC.

The J gene is TRBJ1-3, the V gene TRBV13, with D possibly TRBD1 on 6 matching bases. The germline V gene has CDR1 PRHDT and CDR2 FYEKMQ (reference sequence). The CDR3 has 15 amino acids. Trimming removed 0 bases from V and 4 bases from J, with 10 bases in between. This CDR3 reads CASSLGPGTGNTIYF. As DNA, the CDR3 is TGTGCCAGCAGCTTAGGGCCCGGGACAGGAAACACCATATATTTT.

This clone appeared once. The chain has TRBV28 and TRBJ1-6; D is unclear. The germline CDR1 and CDR2 sequences are MDHEN and SYDVKM. Trimming removed 7 bases from V and 6 bases from J, with 10 bases in between. CDR3 length equals 13 residues. The CDR3 sequence is CASKYSLNSPLHF. CDR3 DNA: TGTGCCAGCAAATACAGCCTTAATTCACCCCTCCACTTT.

This clone was detected only a few times. This chain joins TRBV28 and TRBJ2-2; D is perhaps TRBD1 (5 bases). The ends were cut back, 8 bases at V and 3 bases at J, with 10 bases in the middle. This CDR3 region has 13 residues. Looked up from germline, CDR1 is MDHEN and CDR2 is SYDVKM. In nucleotides, the CDR3 is TGTGCCAGCTTCAAAGGGGACACCGGGGAGCTGTTTTTT. Its protein product is CASFKGDTGELFF.

The rearrangement links TRBV11-2 to TRBJ1-2; D may be TRBD1 (6 bases). The germline gives CDR1 SGHAT, CDR2 FQNNGV. The CDR3 is 13 amino acids. Trimming took off 5 bases at V and 8 bases at J, with 15 bases between the two ends. CDR3 residues: CASSARTVGGYTF. In DNA form, the CDR3 reads TGTGCCAGCAGCGCCCGGACAGTGGGCGGCTACACCTTC.